The present TCR beta chain was sequenced within a study of blood T cells in healthy people across ages. For the second PCR, which ran for about 6 to 11 cycles, a sample-barcoded 5' primer and a J-beta primer mix were used. TCRdb re-called the 5' RACE reads through MiXCR, storing one row per CDR3 protein. The table shows 900,000 to 950,000 distinct CDR3 sequences, with about 28% occurring only once. Of note for this clonotype: Its antigen remains unidentified.

Germline CDR1 DFQATT, CDR2 SNEGSKA (reference sequence). The CDR3 is 15 amino acids. Broader study findings: Among T cells, TCR beta diversity per million cells dropped roughly linearly as age rose.

A further study also used this sample, focusing on T cells of mothers and their children.

The chain joins TRBV20-1 to TRBJ2-5; D might be TRBD1 (6 bases). With the DNA end fitting TRBJ2-7 better, the J assignment may be wrong. This TCR was sampled from a middle-aged woman in good health. The sample taken for sequencing was blood. The chain's CDR3 is CSARVEAKGVGEQYF. Here the CDR3 DNA reads TGCAGTGCTAGAGTCGAAGCAAAGGGGGTGGGCGAGCAGTACTTC.